A selection of T cell receptor beta chains follows, all from one sample in a study of blood T cell repertoires in COVID-19. The table came from immunoSEQ multiplex PCR; TCRdb's copy has only in-frame clones and leaves some out. The sample shows approximately 260,000 clones, approximately 89% of them seen only once. Material for sequencing was PBMCs or T cells enriched from blood (not recorded which). Receptor source: a woman between 35 and 50 years old with acute COVID-19. Each CDR3 is given with its conserved first and last residue. The D gene is left open where the match is weak.

j_call: TRBJ1-2; d_call: TRBD1; v_call: TRBV9; cdr3_nt: TGTGCCAGCGGGGACAGGGTTTATGGCTACACCTTC; cdr3_aa: CASGDRVYGYTF
j_call: TRBJ2-1; d_call: TRBD1; v_call: TRBV24-1; cdr3_nt: TGTGCCACCAGTGAGGCGACAGGGTTTCGCAATGAGCAGTTCTTC; cdr3_aa: CATSEATGFRNEQFF
j_call: TRBJ1-3; d_call: NA; v_call: TRBV28; cdr3_nt: TGTGCCAGCAGACCCCCGGGGTCGGGAAACACCATATATTTT; cdr3_aa: CASRPPGSGNTIYF
j_call: TRBJ1-1; d_call: NA; v_call: TRBV6-5; cdr3_nt: TGTGCCAGCCGACGGGGGAACACTGAAGCTTTCTTT; cdr3_aa: CASRRGNTEAFF
j_call: TRBJ2-1; d_call: NA; v_call: TRBV14; cdr3_nt: TGTGCCAGCAACCAAGATTCGGGGTACAATGAGCAGTTCTTC; cdr3_aa: CASNQDSGYNEQFF
j_call: TRBJ2-3; d_call: TRBD2; v_call: TRBV9; cdr3_nt: TGTGCCAGCAGCGTGATGCCGGGACTAGCGGGATTGGATACGCAGTATTTT; cdr3_aa: CASSVMPGLAGLDTQYF
j_call: TRBJ1-5; d_call: NA; v_call: TRBV7-2; cdr3_nt: TGTGCCAGCAGCCCCCGGGGAGGGATGGGCAATCAGCCCCAGCATTTT; cdr3_aa: CASSPRGGMGNQPQHF
j_call: TRBJ2-2; d_call: NA; v_call: TRBV15; cdr3_nt: TGTGCCACCAGCAGAGAGAGCGTCACCGGGGAGCTGTTTTTT; cdr3_aa: CATSRESVTGELFF
j_call: TRBJ2-5; d_call: TRBD1; v_call: TRBV24-1; cdr3_nt: TGTGCCACCAGTGATTCACGAGGGGGCGGGGAGACCCAGTACTTC; cdr3_aa: CATSDSRGGGETQYF
j_call: TRBJ1-1; d_call: NA; v_call: TRBV3-1/TRBV3-2; cdr3_nt: TGTGCCAGCAGCCAAGTTTTCGGGGGCACTGAAGCTTTCTTT; cdr3_aa: CASSQVFGGTEAFF
j_call: TRBJ2-3; d_call: TRBD2; v_call: TRBV7-9; cdr3_nt: TGTGCCAGCAGCTTAGCTAGCGGGAGAGATACGCAGTATTTT; cdr3_aa: CASSLASGRDTQYF
j_call: TRBJ2-7; d_call: TRBD1; v_call: TRBV25-1; cdr3_nt: TGTGCCAGCCTGGGACAGATGGGTAACGAGCAGTACTTC; cdr3_aa: CASLGQMGNEQYF